This TCR beta chain was obtained from a study of shared clonotypes between healthy human individuals. Study context: Donors, aged 18 to 49, were a couple of women and a few men. Notes on the study in general: Rarefaction showed that sequencing of sorted subsets was incomplete (despite large depth).

Donors were Caucasian adults residing in Nashville, Tennessee, USA. To note about this clone: Its target is not known.

The data were produced by immunoSEQ multiplex PCR, yet TCRdb's version contains in-frame clones alone and is incomplete. The sample consists of approximately 1,500,000 clones, nearly 99% of them appearing once. The CDR3 contains 13 residues. Trimming pared 5 bases from V and 4 bases from J, leaving 12 bases between. In germline, CDR1 is SEHNR, CDR2 FQNEAQ (reference sequence). The V gene is TRBV7-9, the J gene TRBJ2-7; D tentatively reads TRBD1 or TRBD2 (6 bases each). The sample comprised naive CD4+ T cells sorted from blood. Subset indicated: CD45RA+ positively selected. This clonotype originated in a young man in good health. CDR3 sequence: CASSPGAGYEQYF. Written as DNA, the CDR3 is TGTGCCAGCAGCCCGGGGGCGGGGTACGAGCAGTACTTC.